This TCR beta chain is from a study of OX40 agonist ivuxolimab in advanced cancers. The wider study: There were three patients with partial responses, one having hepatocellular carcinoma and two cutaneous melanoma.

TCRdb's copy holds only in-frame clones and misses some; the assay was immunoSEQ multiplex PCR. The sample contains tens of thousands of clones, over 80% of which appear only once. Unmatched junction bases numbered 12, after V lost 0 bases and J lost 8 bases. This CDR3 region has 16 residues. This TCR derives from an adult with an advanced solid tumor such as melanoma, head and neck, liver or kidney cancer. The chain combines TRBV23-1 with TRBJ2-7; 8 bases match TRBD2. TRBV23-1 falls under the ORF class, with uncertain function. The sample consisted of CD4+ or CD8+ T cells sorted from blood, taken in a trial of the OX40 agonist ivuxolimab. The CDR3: CASSQSTRGGSYQQYF. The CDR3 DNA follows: TGCGCCAGCAGTCAATCGACCCGGGGGGGGAGTTACCAGCAGTACTTC.